Listed below are T cell receptor beta chains from one sample, sequenced in a study of blood T cell repertoires in COVID-19. Sequenced by immunoSEQ multiplex PCR; TCRdb stores in-frame clones only, minus some. The sample holds about 160,000 clones, over 65% seen once. Sequencing was carried out using peripheral blood. The receptors were gathered from a man in his 60s with acute or convalescent COVID-19. CDR3s include the opening cysteine and the closing phenylalanine or tryptophan. The D gene is left open where the match is weak. A row's size may be missing; if present it is once, few, many or a size class.

D gene | J gene | clone size | V gene | CDR3 protein | CDR3 DNA
NA | TRBJ2-7 | NA | TRBV5-1 | CASSLDIPSYEQYF | TGCGCCAGCAGCTTGGACATTCCTTCCTACGAGCAGTACTTC
NA | TRBJ1-1 | NA | TRBV5-5 | CASSSAGGTEAFF | TGTGCCAGCAGCTCCGCCGGGGGCACTGAAGCTTTCTTT
NA | TRBJ2-7 | NA | TRBV6-5 | CASSSGRSYEQYF | TGTGCCAGCAGTTCAGGTCGCTCCTACGAGCAGTACTTC
NA | TRBJ1-1 | NA | TRBV30 | CAWSDPHSRVEAFF | TGTGCCTGGAGTGACCCCCATTCCAGGGTAGAAGCTTTCTTT
TRBD2 | TRBJ2-3 | NA | TRBV7-3 | CASSPGLAGAEDTQYF | TGTGCCAGCAGCCCCGGACTAGCGGGGGCTGAGGATACGCAGTATTTT
NA | TRBJ2-5 | NA | TRBV11-2 | CASSLGRGAQETQYF | TGTGCCAGCAGCTTAGGCCGGGGGGCCCAGGAGACCCAGTACTTC
TRBD1 | TRBJ2-6 | NA | TRBV4-2 | CASSQDTRTGISGANVLTF | TGTGCCAGCAGCCAAGATACTAGGACAGGCATCTCTGGGGCCAACGTCCTGACTTTC
TRBD1 | TRBJ1-6 | few | TRBV7-2 | CASSVDRGHSYNSPLHF | TGTGCCAGCAGCGTAGACAGGGGCCACTCCTATAATTCACCCCTCCACTTT
NA | TRBJ1-3 | few | TRBV11-1 | CATFGWASAGNTIYF | TGTGCCACCTTTGGGTGGGCCTCGGCGGGAAACACCATATATTTT
TRBD1 | TRBJ1-1 | NA | TRBV24-1 | CATRQGTNTEAFF | TGTGCCACCAGACAGGGGACGAACACTGAAGCTTTCTTT
TRBD1 | TRBJ2-1 | NA | TRBV29-1 | CSADHRGDEQFF | TGCAGTGCCGACCACAGGGGAGATGAGCAGTTCTTC
NA | TRBJ2-7 | few | TRBV7-8 | CASSLEQKGEQYF | TGTGCCAGCAGCTTAGAACAGAAAGGCGAGCAGTACTTC
NA | TRBJ1-2 | few | TRBV5-1 | CASSLDVAANYGYTF | TGCGCCAGCAGCTTGGACGTGGCGGCTAACTATGGCTACACCTTC
NA | TRBJ2-7 | NA | TRBV5-1 | CASSPRQDEQYF | TGCGCCAGCAGCCCTCGCCAGGACGAGCAGTACTTC
TRBD1 | TRBJ1-1 | NA | TRBV5-1 | CASSLMSGGRSGLEAFF | TGCGCCAGCAGCTTGATGTCAGGGGGCCGTAGCGGACTTGAAGCTTTCTTT
NA | TRBJ1-3 | NA | TRBV19 | CAIRGSGNTIYF | TGTGCCATCAGGGGTTCAGGAAACACCATATATTTT
TRBD1 | TRBJ1-6 | NA | TRBV6-2/TRBV6-3 | CASSHRGAGEGSPLHF | TGTGCCAGCAGTCACAGGGGCGCAGGGGAAGGATCACCCCTCCACTTT
TRBD1 | TRBJ1-6 | NA | TRBV3-1/TRBV3-2 | CASSLQGVRASPLHF | TGTGCCAGCAGCTTACAGGGGGTAAGGGCTTCACCCCTCCACTTT
TRBD1 | TRBJ1-2 | NA | TRBV6-2/TRBV6-3 | CASSYGQGTYGYTF | TGTGCCAGCAGTTATGGACAGGGCACCTATGGCTACACCTTC
NA | TRBJ2-1 | NA | TRBV2 | CASSFTGYNEQFF | TGTGCCAGCAGTTTTACAGGTTACAATGAGCAGTTCTTC
TRBD1 | TRBJ2-2 | NA | TRBV19 | CASSKRTGGDTGELFF | TGTGCCAGTAGTAAGAGAACAGGGGGCGACACCGGGGAGCTGTTTTTT
NA | TRBJ1-5 | once | TRBV4-3 | CASSPGVQGNQPQHF | TGCGCCAGCAGCCCTGGAGTCCAGGGTAATCAGCCCCAGCATTTT
TRBD1 | TRBJ1-1 | NA | TRBV19 | CASSRDRINTEAFF | TGTGCCAGTAGTCGGGACAGAATTAACACTGAAGCTTTCTTT
TRBD1 | TRBJ2-5 | NA | TRBV9 | CASSRGLGGETQYF | TGTGCCAGCAGCAGGGGGCTAGGGGGAGAGACCCAGTACTTC
NA | TRBJ1-1 | NA | TRBV18 | CASSPPGGLGTEAFF | TGTGCCAGCTCACCACCCGGGGGGCTAGGAACTGAAGCTTTCTTT
NA | TRBJ2-1 | NA | TRBV7-9 | CASSSGDSYNEQFF | TGTGCCAGCAGCTCGGGAGACTCCTACAATGAGCAGTTCTTC
TRBD2 | TRBJ2-1 | NA | TRBV6-5 | CASSYGRGGHNEQFF | TGTGCCAGCAGTTACGGGCGGGGGGGCCACAATGAGCAGTTCTTC
NA | TRBJ2-3 | NA | TRBV7-2 | CASSLALGLSTDTQYF | TGTGCCAGCAGCTTAGCGCTAGGCCTTAGCACAGATACGCAGTATTTT
NA | TRBJ1-2 | NA | TRBV5-6 | CASSLAGHQNYGYTF | TGTGCCAGCAGCTTGGCTGGACACCAAAACTATGGCTACACCTTC
TRBD2 | TRBJ2-3 | few | TRBV30 | CAWRTAGGPGTQYF | TGTGCCTGGAGGACAGCGGGGGGGCCAGGTACGCAGTATTTT
NA | TRBJ1-5 | NA | TRBV7-2 | CASSIPGGETSNQPQHF | TGTGCCAGCAGTATCCCCGGCGGGGAGACAAGCAATCAGCCCCAGCATTTT
TRBD1 | TRBJ1-2 | few | TRBV5-1 | CASSLYPLTGGAYYGYTF | TGCGCCAGCAGCTTGTATCCCCTAACAGGGGGCGCCTACTATGGCTACACCTTC
NA | TRBJ2-5 | NA | TRBV4-1 | CASSQNFFMETQYF | TGCGCCAGCAGCCAAAACTTTTTTATGGAGACCCAGTACTTC
NA | TRBJ1-6 | NA | TRBV3-1/TRBV3-2 | CASSLQGLSSPLHF | TGTGCCAGCAGCCTACAGGGATTAAGTTCACCCCTCCACTTT
NA | TRBJ1-5 | NA | TRBV24-1 | CATSDSREGNQPQHF | TGTGCCACCAGTGATTCCAGGGAAGGAAATCAGCCCCAGCATTTT
NA | TRBJ2-2 | NA | TRBV28 | CASRGRLSGELFF | TGTGCCAGCCGAGGTAGATTATCCGGGGAGCTGTTTTTT
NA | TRBJ1-2 | NA | TRBV9 | CASSPSDSYGYTF | TGTGCCAGCAGCCCATCGGACAGCTATGGCTACACCTTC
TRBD1 | TRBJ2-7 | NA | TRBV6-5 | CASSYRDRYEQYF | TGTGCCAGCAGTTACCGGGACAGATACGAGCAGTACTTC
TRBD2 | TRBJ2-3 | NA | TRBV4-2 | CASSQDGGGGADTQYF | TGTGCCAGCAGCCAAGATGGTGGCGGGGGGGCAGATACGCAGTATTTT
TRBD1 | TRBJ1-2 | NA | TRBV30 | CAWSGGRGSGYTF | TGTGCCTGGAGTGGCGGCAGGGGGTCTGGCTACACCTTC
TRBD1 | TRBJ2-5 | NA | TRBV6-5 | CASSWGQVQETQYF | TGTGCCAGCAGTTGGGGACAGGTTCAAGAGACCCAGTACTTC
NA | TRBJ1-1 | NA | TRBV28 | CASTWGSNTEAFF | TGTGCCAGCACCTGGGGCAGCAACACTGAAGCTTTCTTT
NA | TRBJ1-5 | NA | TRBV19 | CASSPKRGLINQPQHF | TGTGCCAGTAGTCCAAAGAGGGGACTCATAAATCAGCCCCAGCATTTT
NA | TRBJ1-4 | NA | TRBV7-2 | CASRSTGNEKLFF | TGTGCCAGCCGAAGTACCGGGAATGAAAAACTGTTTTTT
NA | TRBJ1-2 | NA | TRBV7-2 | CASSLVAGDHYGYTF | TGTGCCAGCAGCTTAGTTGCGGGGGATCACTATGGCTACACCTTC
NA | TRBJ2-1 | NA | TRBV6-5 | CASGSRNEQFF | TGTGCCAGCGGTAGCCGCAATGAGCAGTTCTTC
NA | TRBJ2-1 | NA | TRBV7-9 | CASSSQGQQFF | TGTGCCAGCAGCTCTCAGGGGCAGCAGTTCTTC
NA | TRBJ2-5 | NA | TRBV9 | CASRRDGEETQYF | TGTGCCAGCAGACGCGACGGGGAGGAGACCCAGTACTTC
NA | TRBJ2-5 | once | TRBV7-8 | CASSLVNFQETQYF | TGTGCCAGCAGCTTAGTAAACTTCCAAGAGACCCAGTACTTC
TRBD1 | TRBJ2-5 | once | TRBV19 | CASSIGSGGETQYF | TGTGCCAGTAGTATAGGGTCAGGGGGCGAGACCCAGTACTTC
TRBD1 | TRBJ1-2 | NA | TRBV6-1 | CASCEGDRANYGYTF | TGTGCCAGCTGTGAAGGGGACAGGGCAAACTATGGCTACACCTTC
TRBD1 | TRBJ2-1 | NA | TRBV27 | CASSSRTGGSYNEQFF | TGTGCCAGCAGTTCCAGGACAGGTGGCTCCTACAATGAGCAGTTCTTC
TRBD2 | TRBJ2-5 | once | TRBV3-1/TRBV3-2 | CASSQEMVSGGASQTQYF | TGTGCCAGCAGCCAAGAGATGGTAAGCGGGGGGGCCTCTCAGACCCAGTACTTC
TRBD1 | TRBJ2-2 | NA | TRBV7-2 | CASSVLQGPNTGELFF | TGTGCCAGCAGCGTACTACAGGGGCCGAACACCGGGGAGCTGTTTTTT